This T cell receptor beta chain was identified during a study of T cell responses to AZD1222 COVID-19 vaccine. Broader study findings: Targets within unmutated variant regions were reportedly found for nearly half of spike-specific TCRs. Dominant at 160-218 and 743-854, vaccine-associated CD4 TCRs also spanned spike. Mostly white British, mostly female donors; authors suggested clonal diversity may be underestimated. An increase in Spike-specific TCR breadth and depth was observed after two AZD1222 doses.

Germline V lookup: CDR1 GTSNPN, CDR2 SVGIG (reference sequence). This CDR3 is built from 14 residues. V lost 5 bases, J lost 5 bases, and 9 bases stayed unmatched. Remarks on this clone: Its antigen is not identified.

The repertoire was sequenced with immunoSEQ multiplex PCR; TCRdb's copy has only in-frame clones and lacks some. The top ten clones hold roughly 6% of a sample with about 67,000 clones, 83% of them seen once. This chain joins TRBV30 and TRBJ2-5; 9 bases line up with TRBD2. The receptor was isolated from an adult who received the AZD1222 COVID-19 vaccine. The sample here was peripheral blood, taken 28 days after the second AZD1222 dose. The CDR3 protein is CAWGSGSGGETQYF. The CDR3, as DNA: TGTGCCTGGGGTTCGGGTAGCGGGGGTGAGACCCAGTACTTC.